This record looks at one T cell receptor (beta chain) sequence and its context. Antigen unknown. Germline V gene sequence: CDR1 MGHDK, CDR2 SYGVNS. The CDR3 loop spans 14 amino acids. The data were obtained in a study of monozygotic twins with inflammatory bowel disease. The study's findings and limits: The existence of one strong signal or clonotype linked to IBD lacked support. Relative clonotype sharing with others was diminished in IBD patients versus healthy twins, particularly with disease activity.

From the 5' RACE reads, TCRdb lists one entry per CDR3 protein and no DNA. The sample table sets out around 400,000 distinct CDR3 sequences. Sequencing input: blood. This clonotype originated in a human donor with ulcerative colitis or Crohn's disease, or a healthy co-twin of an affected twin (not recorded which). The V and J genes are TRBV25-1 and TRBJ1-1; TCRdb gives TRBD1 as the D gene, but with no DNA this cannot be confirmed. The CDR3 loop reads CASMDGGANTEAFF.